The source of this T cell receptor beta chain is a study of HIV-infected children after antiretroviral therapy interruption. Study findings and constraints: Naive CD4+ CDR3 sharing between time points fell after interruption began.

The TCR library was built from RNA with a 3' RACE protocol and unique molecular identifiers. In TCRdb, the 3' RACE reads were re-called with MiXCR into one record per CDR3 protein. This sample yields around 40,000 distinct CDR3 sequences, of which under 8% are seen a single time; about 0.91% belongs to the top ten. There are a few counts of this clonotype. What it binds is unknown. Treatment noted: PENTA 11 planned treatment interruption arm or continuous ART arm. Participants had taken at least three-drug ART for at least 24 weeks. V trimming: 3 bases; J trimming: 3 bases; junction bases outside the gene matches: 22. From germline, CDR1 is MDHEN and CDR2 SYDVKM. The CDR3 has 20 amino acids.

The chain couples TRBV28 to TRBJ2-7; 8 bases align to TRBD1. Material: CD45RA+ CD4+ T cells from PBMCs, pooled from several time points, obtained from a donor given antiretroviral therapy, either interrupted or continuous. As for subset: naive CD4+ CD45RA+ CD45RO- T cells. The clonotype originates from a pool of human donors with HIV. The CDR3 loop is CASSFPSAQGVLMGYYEQYF. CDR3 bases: TGTGCCAGCAGTTTTCCGTCGGCACAGGGGGTTTTAATGGGGTACTACGAGCAGTACTTC.